These T cell receptor beta chains were read from a single sample in a study of cytomegalovirus exposure and HLA in healthy donors. Sequencing was performed with immunoSEQ multiplex PCR; in TCRdb, only in-frame clones are kept and a portion is missing. The data contain under 200,000 clones, about four fifths of them singletons. Source material: PBMCs. Every receptor here comes from a woman between 45 and 65 years old in good health and CMV-seronegative. Each CDR3 is given with its conserved first and last residue. The order of the fields is clone size, D gene, J gene, V gene, CDR3 protein, CDR3 DNA. A D gene is named only where the DNA matches it firmly. Size is omitted from some rows. Given values are once, few, many or a class for expanded clones.

once . TRBJ1-2 TRBV6-4 CASSEIGRGDGYTF TGTGCCAGCAGTGAAATCGGCAGGGGTGACGGCTACACCTTC
. . TRBJ1-2 TRBV4-1 CASSQEGFRKNAGGYTF TGCGCCAGCAGCCAAGAGGGGTTCAGGAAAAATGCGGGTGGCTACACCTTC
. . TRBJ1-2 TRBV6-5 CASSYDARGYGYTF TGTGCCAGCAGTTACGACGCCAGGGGCTATGGCTACACCTTC
. TRBD1 TRBJ1-3 TRBV27 CASRRTGMDLGNTIYF TGTGCCAGCAGAAGGACAGGGATGGATCTTGGAAACACCATATATTTT
. . TRBJ1-2 TRBV18 CASSPQAGSYYGYTF TGTGCCAGCTCACCCCAGGCCGGGAGCTATTATGGCTACACCTTC
. . TRBJ2-3 TRBV5-1 CASSLGTAVGTDTQYF TGCGCCAGCAGCTTGGGGACTGCAGTGGGCACAGATACGCAGTATTTT
. TRBD1 TRBJ2-7 TRBV28 CASSLGTGGFEQYF TGTGCCAGCAGTTTAGGGACAGGGGGCTTCGAGCAGTACTTC
. TRBD1 TRBJ1-2 TRBV5-6 CASSVRDRVGYTF TGTGCCAGCAGCGTCCGGGACAGGGTCGGCTACACCTTC
. . TRBJ2-7 TRBV19 CASSLSAGTYEQYF TGTGCCAGTAGTCTCTCGGCGGGGACCTACGAGCAGTACTTC
few . TRBJ1-2 TRBV7-2 CASSLNSKSYTF TGTGCCAGCAGCCTGAACAGCAAGAGCTACACCTTC
. . TRBJ2-7 TRBV29-1 CSVFQGGSYEQYF TGCAGCGTTTTCCAGGGAGGCTCCTACGAGCAGTACTTC
. . TRBJ1-3 TRBV11-2 CASSLGLSREIFSGNTIYF TGTGCCAGCAGCTTAGGTCTCAGCAGGGAAATTTTCTCTGGAAACACCATATATTTT
few . TRBJ2-3 TRBV11-3 CASSQGLDTQYF TGTGCCAGCAGCCAAGGACTGGATACGCAGTATTTT
. . TRBJ1-4 TRBV28 CASSWVYGSGEKLFF TGTGCCAGCAGTTGGGTTTACGGGTCCGGTGAAAAACTGTTTTTT
. . TRBJ2-1 TRBV6-5 CASSYSDYSAYNEQFF TGTGCCAGCAGTTACTCTGACTATTCCGCCTACAATGAGCAGTTCTTC
. TRBD2 TRBJ2-3 TRBV5-1 CASSLVPSGSYTQYF TGCGCCAGCAGCTTGGTCCCTAGCGGGAGTTATACGCAGTATTTT
once TRBD1 TRBJ2-1 TRBV7-9 CASTGQGLDEQFF TGTGCCAGTACAGGACAGGGTCTTGATGAGCAGTTCTTC
. . TRBJ2-5 TRBV9 CASSVGQGLETQYF TGTGCCAGCAGCGTAGGGCAGGGGCTCGAGACCCAGTACTTC
. . TRBJ2-5 TRBV28 CASSSQAIDQETQYF TGTGCCAGCAGTTCCCAGGCTATCGACCAAGAGACCCAGTACTTC
. . TRBJ1-4 TRBV2 CASSEARVSGPEKLFF TGTGCCAGCAGTGAAGCGAGGGTCAGTGGCCCTGAAAAACTGTTTTTT
. . TRBJ1-4 TRBV6-6 CATYREGIEKLFF TGTGCCACTTACAGGGAGGGCATTGAAAAACTGTTTTTT
. . TRBJ1-2 TRBV4-2 CASSQEYSNYGYTF TGTGCCAGCAGCCAAGAATACAGCAACTATGGCTACACCTTC
. TRBD1 TRBJ2-3 TRBV9 CASSQPTNGQGPGDTQYF TGTGCCAGCAGCCAACCTACCAATGGACAGGGGCCAGGAGATACGCAGTATTTT
once . TRBJ1-5 TRBV19 CASSIYAGGNQPQHF TGTGCCAGTAGTATATATGCAGGGGGCAATCAGCCCCAGCATTTT
. . TRBJ1-3 TRBV4-2 CASSPGEPSGNTIYF TGTGCCAGCAGCCCCGGGGAGCCCTCTGGAAACACCATATATTTT
. . TRBJ1-4 TRBV28 CASSLSPEKLFF TGTGCCAGCAGTTTATCCCCGGAAAAACTGTTTTTT
. TRBD2 TRBJ2-1 TRBV4-1 CASSRGTSGPLYNEQFF TGCGCCAGCAGCCGCGGGACTAGCGGTCCCCTTTACAATGAGCAGTTCTTC
. TRBD2 TRBJ2-2 TRBV9 CASNAGDDTGELFF TGTGCCAGCAACGCGGGAGACGACACCGGGGAGCTGTTTTTT